This is a list of T cell receptor beta chains from one sample in a study of a mutant IDH1 vaccine in newly diagnosed glioma. Sequencing used immunoSEQ multiplex PCR; TCRdb keeps in-frame clones, though not all of them. The sample holds around 88,000 clones, about four fifths seen once. Sequenced material: PBMCs, taken from a glioma patient treated with radiotherapy, temozolomide or both. All receptors come from a man aged 40-55 years with glioma. Both conserved end residues are part of each CDR3. D genes are given only for firm matches. Size is stated for part of the rows, as once, few or many counts, or as a class when the clone is expanded.

clone_size d_call cdr3_length j_call v_call cdr3_nt cdr3_aa
NA NA 16 TRBJ2-1 TRBV4-1 TGCGCCAGCAGCCACGGGACTGCTTATACTTACAATGAGCAGTTCTTC CASSHGTAYTYNEQFF
NA TRBD1 15 TRBJ2-7 TRBV5-6 TGTGCCAGCAGCGGCACCGGGACAGGGGCGATAGAGCAGTACTTC CASSGTGTGAIEQYF
NA TRBD2 16 TRBJ2-1 TRBV19 TGTGCCAGTAGCTCCGGACTAGCGGGAGGGCTAAATGAGCAGTTCTTC CASSSGLAGGLNEQFF
NA NA 14 TRBJ1-2 TRBV10-3 TGTGCCATCAGTGAGTCGAGACAGAACTATGGCTACACCTTC CAISESRQNYGYTF
NA NA 14 TRBJ2-3 TRBV29-1 TGCAGCGTTGACTCCGCAAGAGTCACAGATACGCAGTATTTT CSVDSARVTDTQYF
NA NA 14 TRBJ1-5 TRBV5-4 TGTGCCACCGGCGCGGCAGGGGGCAATCAGCCCCAGCATTTT CATGAAGGNQPQHF
NA NA 13 TRBJ2-3 TRBV10-3 TGTGCCATCAGTGCGGCAGCCACAGATACGCAGTATTTT CAISAAATDTQYF
NA TRBD1 14 TRBJ1-4 TRBV6-1 TGTGCCAGCAACGACAGGGGACTTAATGAAAAACTGTTTTTT CASNDRGLNEKLFF
few NA 15 TRBJ1-2 TRBV27 TGTGCCAGCAGTTACACCCGGGACCTAAACTATGGCTACACCTTC CASSYTRDLNYGYTF
NA NA 14 TRBJ2-2 TRBV10-3 TGTGCCATCAGTGAGTCACCGACCAGAGGGGAGCTGTTTTTT CAISESPTRGELFF
few TRBD1 14 TRBJ1-2 TRBV6-5 TGTGCCAGCAGTTCGCCGGGACAGATCTATGGCTACACCTTC CASSSPGQIYGYTF
NA NA 16 TRBJ1-5 TRBV7-2 TGTGCCAGCAGCTTAGAGGGACGGCGGAGCAATCAGCCCCAGCATTTT CASSLEGRRSNQPQHF
once TRBD2 17 TRBJ2-7 TRBV7-2 TGTGCCAGCAGCTTAGAGGTGACTAGCGGGAACTCCTACGAGCAGTACTTC CASSLEVTSGNSYEQYF
NA TRBD2 16 TRBJ2-2 TRBV7-2 TGTGCCAGCAGCCCAGGACTAGCGGGTAACACCGGGGAGCTGTTTTTT CASSPGLAGNTGELFF
NA NA 15 TRBJ2-3 TRBV5-6 TGTGCCAGCAGCTTGTCTGCAGGGTTGGCAGATACGCAGTATTTT CASSLSAGLADTQYF
NA NA 13 TRBJ2-5 TRBV5-1 TGCGCCAGCAGCTTCGGGCAGGGAGAGACCCAGTACTTC CASSFGQGETQYF
NA NA 13 TRBJ1-1 TRBV5-4 TGTGCCAGCAGCTTGGAAGGGAACACTGAAGCTTTCTTT CASSLEGNTEAFF
NA NA 15 TRBJ1-2 TRBV7-9 TGTGCCAGCAGCGCAGGCTCTGGACAGAACTATGGCTACACCTTC CASSAGSGQNYGYTF
NA NA 14 TRBJ1-1 TRBV11-3 TGTGCCAGCAGCTTAGGGGGGATCGGCACTGAAGCTTTCTTT CASSLGGIGTEAFF
NA TRBD1 16 TRBJ1-1 TRBV2 TGTGCCAGCAGTGAACCCCCGGGACAGGGAAGCACTGAAGCTTTCTTT CASSEPPGQGSTEAFF
NA NA 15 TRBJ2-5 TRBV19 TGTGCCAGTAGTGATTGGAGGGGAGCTCAAGAGACCCAGTACTTC CASSDWRGAQETQYF
NA NA 16 TRBJ2-5 TRBV28 TGTGCCAGCAGTTCCCGGGGGAGACATATACAAGAGACCCAGTACTTC CASSSRGRHIQETQYF
NA NA 14 TRBJ2-1 TRBV7-2 TGTGCCAGCAGCTTAGATGGGAGAAACAATGAGCAGTTCTTC CASSLDGRNNEQFF
NA NA 16 TRBJ2-3 TRBV15 TGTGCCACCAGCAGAGATGGGGACTCATACACAGATACGCAGTATTTT CATSRDGDSYTDTQYF
once NA 15 TRBJ2-2 TRBV27 TGTGCCAGCAGTCCAACGCGTGGCAACACCGGGGAGCTGTTTTTT CASSPTRGNTGELFF
NA NA 14 TRBJ2-7 TRBV9 TGTGCCAGCAGCCCTCGGGGGAACTCCTACGAGCAGTACTTC CASSPRGNSYEQYF
NA NA 15 TRBJ2-3 TRBV11-2 TGTGCCAGCAGCTTTGGACCACGGAGCACAGATACGCAGTATTTT CASSFGPRSTDTQYF
NA NA 12 TRBJ2-1 TRBV6-1 TGTGCCAGCAGCGCAATAGAAAATGAGCAGTTCTTC CASSAIENEQFF
NA NA 12 TRBJ2-2 TRBV7-9 TGTGCCAGCAGCTTACAGGGCTGGGAGCTGTTTTTT CASSLQGWELFF
NA NA 14 TRBJ1-4 TRBV12-5 TGTGCTAGTGGTTTGGGTACAACTAATGAAAAACTGTTTTTT CASGLGTTNEKLFF
NA TRBD2 13 TRBJ2-1 TRBV19 TGTGCCAGTAGTATAACTAGCGGGAGTGAGCAGTTCTTC CASSITSGSEQFF
NA NA 15 TRBJ2-7 TRBV10-3 TGTGCCATCAGTGCATACGGGGGTCCCACATACGAGCAGTACTTC CAISAYGGPTYEQYF
NA TRBD2 14 TRBJ2-5 TRBV11-2 TGTGCCAGCAGCAGGGGACTAGCAACGGAGACCCAGTACTTC CASSRGLATETQYF
NA NA 14 TRBJ1-5 TRBV6-5 TGTGCCAGCAGAGCAGGAGGGCGACATCAGCCCCAGCATTTT CASRAGGRHQPQHF
NA TRBD2 14 TRBJ2-1 TRBV5-1 TGCGCCAGCAGCTTATGGCTAGCGGACAATGAGCAGTTCTTC CASSLWLADNEQFF
NA NA 16 TRBJ1-6 TRBV30 TGTGCCTGGAGTAGAAACTCTCTCTCCTATAATTCACCCCTCCACTTT CAWSRNSLSYNSPLHF
NA NA 14 TRBJ1-1 TRBV6-5 TGTGCCAGCAGTTATTTAGGACCAGGCACTGAAGCTTTCTTT CASSYLGPGTEAFF
once NA 14 TRBJ1-1 TRBV5-1 TGCGCCAGCAGCTTGACACAGGGGAACACTGAAGCTTTCTTT CASSLTQGNTEAFF
NA NA 14 TRBJ2-1 TRBV28 TGTGCCAGCTGCCTCCCGGGGCTGTACAATGAGCAGTTCTTC CASCLPGLYNEQFF
NA NA 14 TRBJ1-2 TRBV5-5 TGTGCCAGCAGCTTGGAGCCAGGACCTGGGGGCTACACCTTC CASSLEPGPGGYTF
NA TRBD1 14 TRBJ1-2 TRBV28 TGTGCCAGCAGAGGACAGGGACGGAACTATGGCTACACCTTC CASRGQGRNYGYTF
NA NA 14 TRBJ1-2 TRBV6-5 TGTGCCAGCAGTTACCTGGACAGTTACTACGGCTACACCTTC CASSYLDSYYGYTF
NA NA 14 TRBJ1-6 TRBV11-1 TGTGCCAGCAGCCGTACGGGGAATAATTCACCCCTCCACTTT CASSRTGNNSPLHF
NA TRBD2 14 TRBJ2-7 TRBV2 TGTGCCAGCAACCCCGGGACTACGATATACGAGCAGTACTTC CASNPGTTIYEQYF
NA NA 15 TRBJ2-5 TRBV25-1 TGTGCCAGCAGTGAAGGTTACAGGGTACAAGAGACCCAGTACTTC CASSEGYRVQETQYF
NA NA 16 TRBJ2-3 TRBV28 TGTGCCAGCAGTTTGGTTGGTAGGGCCTACACAGATACGCAGTATTTT CASSLVGRAYTDTQYF
once NA 15 TRBJ1-6 TRBV6-5 TGTGCCAGCAGTTACGACGGACGGGTGAATTCACCCCTCCACTTT CASSYDGRVNSPLHF
NA TRBD1 13 TRBJ2-5 TRBV7-3 TGTGCCAGCAGCTTCGGGACAGAAGAGACCCAGTACTTC CASSFGTEETQYF
once TRBD1 16 TRBJ2-1 TRBV4-1 TGCGCCAGCAGCCAAGGGGGCAGGGGGCGCGTAAATGAGCAGTTCTTC CASSQGGRGRVNEQFF
many TRBD1 14 TRBJ2-7 TRBV19 TGTGCCAGTAGTGCTAACATACAGGGGGCCGAGCAGTACTTC CASSANIQGAEQYF
NA NA 15 TRBJ1-3 TRBV25-1 TGTGCCAGCAGTGTACCCCGGACCATTGGAAACACCATATATTTT CASSVPRTIGNTIYF
NA NA 13 TRBJ2-5 TRBV7-9 TGTGCCAGCAGCTTAATAGGTGGAGAGACCCAGTACTTC CASSLIGGETQYF
NA NA 17 TRBJ2-3 TRBV5-4 TGTGCCAGCAGCTCTGACAGGCCTTTAGGTAGCACAGATACGCAGTATTTT CASSSDRPLGSTDTQYF
NA NA 15 TRBJ1-6 TRBV7-2 TGTGCCAGCAGCTTAGGAATCCTAGGGAATTCACCCCTCCACTTT CASSLGILGNSPLHF
NA NA 15 TRBJ2-3 TRBV7-2 TGTGCCAGCAGCTTAGCGGGTAGCGTTCGGGATACGCAGTATTTT CASSLAGSVRDTQYF
NA TRBD1 15 TRBJ2-3 TRBV6-1 TGTGCCAGCAGACACACAGGGGGAGTTAGAGATACGCAGTATTTT CASRHTGGVRDTQYF